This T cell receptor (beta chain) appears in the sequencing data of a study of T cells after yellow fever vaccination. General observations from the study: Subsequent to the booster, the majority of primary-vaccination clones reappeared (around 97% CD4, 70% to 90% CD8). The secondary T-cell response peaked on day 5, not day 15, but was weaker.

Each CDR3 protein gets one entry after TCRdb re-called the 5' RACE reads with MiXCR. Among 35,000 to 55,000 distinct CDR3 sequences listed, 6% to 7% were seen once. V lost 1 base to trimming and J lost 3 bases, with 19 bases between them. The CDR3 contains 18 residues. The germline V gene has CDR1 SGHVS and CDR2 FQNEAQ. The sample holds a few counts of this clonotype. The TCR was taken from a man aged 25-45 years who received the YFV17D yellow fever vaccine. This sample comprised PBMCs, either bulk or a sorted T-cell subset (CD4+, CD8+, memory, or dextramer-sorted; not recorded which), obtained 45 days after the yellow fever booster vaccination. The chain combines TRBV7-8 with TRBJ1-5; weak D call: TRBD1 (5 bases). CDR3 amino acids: CASSLEGVGGKNNQPQHF. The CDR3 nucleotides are TGTGCCAGCAGCTTAGAAGGGGTGGGGGGTAAGAACAATCAGCCCCAGCATTTT. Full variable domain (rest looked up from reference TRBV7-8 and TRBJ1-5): GAGVSQSPRYKVAKRGQDVALRCDPISGHVSLFWYQQALGQGPEFLTYFQNEAQLDKSGLPSDRFFAERPEGSVSTLKIQRTQQEDSAVYLCASSLEGVGGKNNQPQHFGDGTRLSIL.